Listed here are 24 T cell receptor beta chains from one sample, sequenced in a study of control samples from healthy donors and cancer patients. Sequencing was performed with immunoSEQ multiplex PCR; in TCRdb, only in-frame clones are kept and a portion is missing. The sample contains approximately 49,000 clones, about 92% of which appear only once. Material: PBMCs. The receptor source for this set is a man aged 40-49 years with colorectal cancer.

The rearrangement links TRBV5-1 to TRBJ2-7; TRBD2 agrees at 13 bases. The germline V gene has CDR1 SGHRS and CDR2 YFSETQ. CDR3 size: 15 residues. V shed 4 bases, J shed 6 bases, and the junction held 7 bases outside the gene matches. For the CDR3, the DNA is TGCGCCAGCAGCCCCCGACTAGCGGGAGGAGGCGAGCAGTACTTC. Translating it yields CASSPRLAGGGEQYF.

The chain has TRBV2 and TRBJ2-1, with D possibly matching TRBD1 (6 bases). CDR1 is SNHLY and CDR2 is FYNNEI in the germline V gene. This CDR3 spans 15 amino acids. With 3 bases removed from V and 4 bases from J, the gap between germline ends came to 13 bases. This CDR3 is CASSEAGVLYNEQFF. The CDR3 DNA follows: TGTGCCAGCAGTGAGGCAGGGGTACTTTACAATGAGCAGTTCTTC. Complete variable domain (other parts from reference TRBV2 and TRBJ2-1): EPEVTQTPSHQVTQMGQEVILRCVPISNHLYFYWYRQILGQKVEFLVSFYNNEISEKSEIFDDQFSVERPDGSNFTLKIRSTKLEDSAMYFCASSEAGVLYNEQFFGPGTRLTVL.

As for this clone: Germline and junction disagree at one end, which may indicate a read error. The V gene is TRBV9, the J gene TRBJ2-6, with 7 nucleotides matching TRBD1. From germline, CDR1 is SGDLS and CDR2 YYNGEE. The CDR3 consists of 13 residues. CDR3 DNA sequence: TGTGCCAGCAGCGCAGCCGGGGACAGCATTGTATTTTTC. Translating gives CASSAAGDSIVFF.

This chain joins TRBV7-2 and TRBJ2-1; tentatively, D is TRBD2 (7 bases). CDR3 length: 18 amino acids. CDR1 is SGHTA and CDR2 is FQGNSA in the germline V gene. Trimming cost V 0 bases and J 0 bases, with 15 bases left between them. CDR3 in DNA: TGTGCCAGCAGCTTAGCTTTAGGCGGGGGCAGCTCCTACAATGAGCAGTTCTTC. This sequence encodes CASSLALGGGSSYNEQFF.

This sequence joins TRBV5-4 and TRBJ1-1, with D uncertain. Trimming pared 0 bases from V and 9 bases from J, leaving 6 bases between. Germline CDR1 reads SGHNT; CDR2 reads YYREEE (reference sequence). This CDR3 contains 11 residues. The CDR3 here is CASSLGGKAFF. The CDR3 DNA reads TGTGCCAGCAGCTTGGGAGGGAAAGCTTTCTTT.

V is TRBV4-2 and J is TRBJ2-5; 11 positions match TRBD2. V was pared by 3 bases and J by 2 bases, with 2 bases of the junction left unmatched. The CDR3 loop spans 15 amino acids. In germline, CDR1 is LGHNA, CDR2 YNFKEQ. CDR3 bases: TGTGCCAGCAGCCAGGGACTAGCGGTGCAAGAGACCCAGTACTTC. Amino acid sequence: CASSQGLAVQETQYF.

The rearrangement uses TRBV11-2 and TRBJ2-5; D is undetermined. The V end lost 1 base, the J end lost 7 bases, and 10 bases lay between the germline ends. The CDR3 consists of 13 residues. The germline V gene encodes CDR1 SGHAT and CDR2 FQNNGV. CDR3 DNA: TGTGCCAGCAGCTTAGTCCCCGGTAGGACCCAGTACTTC. Encoded protein: CASSLVPGRTQYF. Drawing the rest from reference TRBV11-2 and TRBJ2-5, the complete variable domain is EAGVAQSPRYKIIEKRQSVAFWCNPISGHATLYWYQQILGQGPKLLIQFQNNGVVDDSQLPKDRFSAERLKGVDSTLKIQPAKLEDSAVYLCASSLVPGRTQYFGPGTRLLVL.

CDR3 sequence reads: CAISSYTGGSGANVLTF. The CDR3 coding sequence is TGTGCCATCAGTTCTTATACAGGGGGCTCTGGGGCCAACGTCCTGACTTTC. This rearrangement joins TRBV10-3 to TRBJ2-6, with 8 positions matching TRBD1. Germline loops: CDR1 ENHRY, CDR2 SYGVKD. The trim removed 5 bases at V and 0 bases at J, leaving 6 bases unmatched. CDR3 size: 17 residues.

V is TRBV18 and J is TRBJ1-4, with a possible D match to TRBD1 (5 bases). The CDR3 runs to 13 residues. The V end was cut by 6 bases, the J end by 6 bases, with 11 bases between. CDR1 and CDR2 (germline): KGHSH, LQKENI. CDR3 bases: TGTGCCAGCTCGCCCCGGGGGGATGAAAAACTGTTTTTT. This encodes CASSPRGDEKLFF.

The chain links TRBV27 to TRBJ1-1; D is undetermined. The CDR3 extends over 12 amino acids. The ends were cut back, 6 bases at V and 8 bases at J, with 13 bases in the middle. Per the germline V gene, CDR1 is MNHEY and CDR2 is SMNVEV (reference sequence). The CDR3 DNA follows: TGTGCCAGCAGGACCTCCGGAGCCGAAGCTTTCTTT. It translates to CASRTSGAEAFF.

This clone occurred once. The chain carries TRBV5-4 and TRBJ2-5, with 8 bases matching TRBD2. Germline V lookup: CDR1 SGHNT, CDR2 YYREEE (reference sequence). The ends lost 10 bases at V and 3 bases at J; junction bases unmatched: 8. This CDR3 is 13 amino acids long. DNA for the CDR3: TGTGCCCTGGCGGGGGGCTACGAAGAGACCCAGTACTTC. This sequence encodes CALAGGYEETQYF.

This chain links TRBV3-1 (or the pseudogene TRBV3-2) with TRBJ1-3; 9 positions match TRBD1. The CDR3 runs 15 residues. Unmatched junction bases numbered 9, after V lost 6 bases and J lost 6 bases. Germline-derived CDR1 and CDR2 are LGHDT and YNNKEL (reference sequence). DNA for the CDR3: TGTGCCAGCAGTTTTGGGACAGGGTGGGAAAACACCATATATTTT. Residues: CASSFGTGWENTIYF.

The V gene is TRBV9, the J gene TRBJ1-2, with 7 positions matching TRBD1. The junction had 7 bases not matched to a gene; V was cut back by 4 bases and J by 7 bases. The CDR3 sequence is 13 residues long. Germline CDR1 and CDR2: SGDLS and YYNGEE. This CDR3 is CASSLQAGGGYTF. The CDR3 DNA reads as TGTGCCAGCAGCCTCCAGGCAGGGGGTGGCTACACCTTC.

The chain uses TRBV11-3 and TRBJ2-2; 10 bases agree with TRBD2. The CDR3 consists of 15 residues. Germline lookup yields CDR1 SGHNT and CDR2 YENEEA. V shed 1 base, J shed 6 bases, and the junction held 2 bases outside the gene matches. The DNA for the CDR3 is TGTGCCAGCAGCTTAGGCCTAGCGGGAGCCGGGGAGCTGTTTTTT. Encoded protein: CASSLGLAGAGELFF.

This chain uses TRBV6-5 with TRBJ1-3, with a possible D match to TRBD1 (5 bases). This CDR3 has 15 amino acids. The V end lost 1 base, the J end lost 0 bases, and 7 bases lay between the germline ends. Germline V gene sequence: CDR1 MNHEY, CDR2 SVGAGI. As DNA, the CDR3 is TGTGCCAGCAGTTACTGGGGGGGCTCTGGAAACACCATATATTTT. The encoded protein is CASSYWGGSGNTIYF.

This clone is categorized as medium-sized. The chain couples TRBV4-1 to TRBJ1-2; TRBD1 matches 7 bases. After removal of 8 bases from V and 4 bases from J, the junction contained 13 bases not matched to a gene. Germline V lookup: CDR1 MGHRA, CDR2 YSYEKL. This CDR3 has 15 residues. The CDR3 DNA follows: TGCGCCAGCCAGGGGGGTGGGGAGCGGATCTATGGCTACACCTTC. Amino acids: CASQGGGERIYGYTF.

This rearrangement joins TRBV6-5 to TRBJ2-1; 10 bases are a match to TRBD2. V was pared by 7 bases and J by 6 bases, with 9 bases of the junction left unmatched. CDR1 is MNHEY, CDR2 SVGAGI, per germline. The CDR3 runs to 15 residues. Here the CDR3 DNA reads TGTGCCAGCAAACTAACTAGCGGGATCGGCAATGAGCAGTTCTTC. As protein: CASKLTSGIGNEQFF.

The V call is TRBV9, the J call TRBJ2-2; D may correspond to TRBD1 or TRBD2 (5 bases each). The length of the CDR3 is 14 residues. V lost 4 bases to trimming and J lost 4 bases, with 11 bases between them. CDR1 is SGDLS and CDR2 is YYNGEE in the germline V gene. For the CDR3, the DNA is TGTGCCAGCAGCCTTCGGGGCCTCACCGGGGAGCTGTTTTTT. As protein: CASSLRGLTGELFF.

V usage is TRBV27 and J usage is TRBJ1-2; 12 bases map to TRBD1. V lost 5 bases, J lost 5 bases, and 9 bases stayed unmatched. Germline lookup yields CDR1 MNHEY and CDR2 SMNVEV (reference sequence). The CDR3 has 16 residues. CDR3 in amino acids: CASSRGTGGNRYGYTF. The CDR3 DNA follows: TGTGCCAGCAGTCGGGGGACAGGGGGCAATAGGTATGGCTACACCTTC.

This clone has a single count. J is TRBJ2-2 and V is TRBV11-1; no definite D call. CDR3 length equals 13 residues. Germline V CDR1 and CDR2: SGHAT, FQDESV (reference sequence). V shed 5 bases and J shed 3 bases, with 7 bases lying between them. Here the CDR3 reads CASSIRDTGELFF. The CDR3 nucleotides are TGTGCCAGCAGCATTAGGGACACCGGGGAGCTGTTTTTT.

The chain joins TRBV19 to TRBJ2-2; 9 bases are shared with TRBD2. Germline values: CDR1 LNHDA, CDR2 SQIVND (reference sequence). After removal of 4 bases from V and 4 bases from J, the junction contained 4 bases not matched to a gene. The CDR3 consists of 15 residues. The CDR3 is CASSKTSGVTGELFF. In nucleotides, the CDR3 is TGTGCCAGTAGTAAGACTAGCGGAGTCACCGGGGAGCTGTTTTTT.

The V gene is TRBV27, the J gene TRBJ2-7; no clear D. Germline V gene sequence: CDR1 MNHEY, CDR2 SMNVEV (reference sequence). The CDR3 extends over 13 amino acids. The V end was cut by 5 bases, the J end by 5 bases, with 13 bases between. The DNA of the CDR3 is TGTGCCAGCAGTCCCGGAACCTGGAACGAGCAGTACTTC. Translation gives CASSPGTWNEQYF.

The chain links TRBV2 to TRBJ1-1; D not certain. V lost 6 bases, J lost 4 bases, and 9 bases lay in between. Per germline, CDR1 SNHLY and CDR2 FYNNEI. The CDR3 is 12 residues long. The CDR3 protein is CASRTVSTEAFF. CDR3 nucleotide sequence: TGTGCCAGCAGAACAGTGAGCACTGAAGCTTTCTTT.

The rearrangement links TRBV28 to TRBJ2-7, with 9 bases lining up with TRBD2. CDR3 length: 15 residues. Germline lookup yields CDR1 MDHEN and CDR2 SYDVKM. J was trimmed by 3 bases and V by 5 bases; bases with no gene match: 8. CDR3 DNA: TGTGCCAGCAGTCGACGACTAGCGGAACGCTACGAGCAGTACTTC. This gives the protein CASSRRLAERYEQYF. Full variable domain (outside the CDR3, taken from reference TRBV28 and TRBJ2-7): DVKVTQSSRYLVKRTGEKVFLECVQDMDHENMFWYRQDPGLGLRLIYFSYDVKMKEKGDIPEGYSVSREKKERFSLILESASTNQTSMYLCASSRRLAERYEQYFGPGTRLTVT.